Listed below are T cell receptor beta chains from one sample, sequenced in a study of cytomegalovirus exposure and HLA in healthy donors. Method: immunoSEQ multiplex PCR; TCRdb's copy keeps in-frame clones and lacks some. The sample lists 150,000 to 200,000 clones; roughly 78% were seen once. The specimen sequenced was PBMCs. The receptors originated from a woman under 40 in good health and CMV-seropositive. Each CDR3 is given with its conserved first and last residue. Each record gives: J gene, V gene, D gene, clone size, CDR3 DNA, CDR3 protein. A D gene is named only where the DNA matches it firmly. Part of the rows lack a size; the others show once, few, many or a class for expanded clones.

>TRBJ2-2|TRBV5-6|-|few
TGTGCCAGCAGATATTTGGGACACGAAAACACCGGGGAGCTGTTTTTT
CASRYLGHENTGELFF
>TRBJ2-7|TRBV27|-|-
TGTGCCAGCAGTTTATTTGAGGGCCCCTACGAGCAGTACTTC
CASSLFEGPYEQYF
>TRBJ2-3|TRBV19|TRBD2|-
TGTGCCAGTAGTCAACTAGCGGGAGGCCTCGCAGATACGCAGTATTTT
CASSQLAGGLADTQYF
>TRBJ2-7|TRBV7-9|TRBD2|-
TGTGCCAGCGGAACTAGCGGGAGGCTCTACGAGCAGTACTTC
CASGTSGRLYEQYF
>TRBJ1-5|TRBV5-8|-|few
TGTGCCAGCAGCGCTGCCACAGCTAGCAATCAGCCCCAGCATTTT
CASSAATASNQPQHF
>TRBJ2-4|TRBV19|TRBD2|-
TGTGCCAGTAGTGAGCGGGGTGGATGGAACATTCAGTACTTC
CASSERGGWNIQYF
>TRBJ1-5|TRBV7-9|-|-
TGTGCCAGCGGTTTGGGGAGATCGGGCAATCAGCCCCAGCATTTT
CASGLGRSGNQPQHF
>TRBJ1-4|TRBV10-2|-|-
TGCGCCAGCAGCGCGTCAGGGAGGGAAAAACTGTTTTTT
CASSASGREKLFF
>TRBJ1-1|TRBV2|TRBD1|-
TGTGCCAGCAAGGACAGGGGCACTGAAGCTTTCTTT
CASKDRGTEAFF
>TRBJ2-5|TRBV27|TRBD2|-
TGTGCCACCGGAAGACCGGGACTAGCGGGGGTTGGAGAGACCCAGTACTTC
CATGRPGLAGVGETQYF
>TRBJ1-2|TRBV5-1|-|-
TGCGCCAGCAGCTTGGCTACAGGGAACCTAGGAGGCTACACCTTC
CASSLATGNLGGYTF
>TRBJ1-2|TRBV7-2|-|-
TGTGCCAGCAGCTCAAGGGTAGGGGAAGGCTACACCTTC
CASSSRVGEGYTF
>TRBJ2-1|TRBV27|TRBD2|few
TGTGCCAGCAGCAATAGCCGACTAGCGGGGGGGCAGAATGAGCAGTTCTTC
CASSNSRLAGGQNEQFF
>TRBJ2-7|TRBV19|TRBD1|-
TGTGCCAGTAGGAATGACAGGGGCTACGAGCAGTACTTC
CASRNDRGYEQYF
>TRBJ1-1|TRBV10-3|TRBD1|-
TGTGCCATCAGTGAGTCGAACAGGGGTGGGCCGGCCACTGAAGCTTTCTTT
CAISESNRGGPATEAFF
>TRBJ2-7|TRBV27|TRBD1|-
TGTGCCAGCAGTCTGGGACAGGGGGCATACGAGCAGTACTTC
CASSLGQGAYEQYF
>TRBJ1-2|TRBV19|-|-
TGTGCCAGTAGTATTATTTCAGAATACTATGGCTACACCTTC
CASSIISEYYGYTF
>TRBJ2-5|TRBV5-1|-|-
TGCGCCAGCAGCTCCAGGGGTCAAGAGACCCAGTACTTC
CASSSRGQETQYF
>TRBJ2-2|TRBV4-1|TRBD2|-
TGCGCCAGCAGCCACGCTAGCGGGAGTGGGGAGCTGTTTTTT
CASSHASGSGELFF
>TRBJ2-1|TRBV25-1|-|-
TGTGCCAGCAGTGACCAGCGGAGCTACAATGAGCAGTTCTTC
CASSDQRSYNEQFF
>TRBJ2-2|TRBV4-1|-|-
TGCGCCAGCAGCCAAGACAACGGGGGAGCGGACACCGGGGAGCTGTTTTTT
CASSQDNGGADTGELFF
>TRBJ2-7|TRBV30|-|once
TGTGCCTGGAGTGTAAAAGGGAGTATCCACGAGCAGTACTTC
CAWSVKGSIHEQYF
>TRBJ2-3|TRBV18|-|once
TGTGCCAGCTCACCATCGATTGGGGAGTCGACCACAGATACGCAGTATTTT
CASSPSIGESTTDTQYF
>TRBJ2-3|TRBV6-5|-|-
TGTGCCAGCAGGCGGGAAGGCACAGATACGCAGTATTTT
CASRREGTDTQYF
>TRBJ2-5|TRBV4-1|TRBD1|-
TGCGCCAGCAGCCAAGCGAGGACAGGCCAAGAGACCCAGTACTTC
CASSQARTGQETQYF
>TRBJ1-5|TRBV6-1|TRBD1|-
TGTGCCAGCAGTGAAAGGGACAGGGCGGAGGGATGGAATCAGCCCCAGCATTTT
CASSERDRAEGWNQPQHF
>TRBJ2-7|TRBV11-2|TRBD2|-
TGTGCCAGCAGCTTAGCTAGCGGGGACCCTTACTCCTACGAGCAGTACTTC
CASSLASGDPYSYEQYF
>TRBJ2-7|TRBV5-1|TRBD1|-
TGCGCCAGCAGCCTTTTTTTAGGACAGGGCTACGAGCAGTACTTC
CASSLFLGQGYEQYF
>TRBJ2-7|TRBV11-3|TRBD1|-
TGTGCCAGCAGTTCCACAGGGGTCCTCTACGAGCAGTACTTC
CASSSTGVLYEQYF
>TRBJ2-7|TRBV25-1|-|once
TGTGCCAGCGGGACACCCTACGAGCAGTACTTC
CASGTPYEQYF
>TRBJ1-5|TRBV19|-|-
TGTGCCAGTGATAGAGAAGGGGGTAAGCCCCAGCATTTT
CASDREGGKPQHF
>TRBJ2-7|TRBV21-1|-|-
TGTGCCAGCAGCAAAGTCGGGACAGGGGGCTACTACGAGCAGTACTTC
CASSKVGTGGYYEQYF
>TRBJ2-5|TRBV5-1|TRBD2|-
TGCGCCAGCAGCTTGGGACTAGCGCAACAAGAGACCCAGTACTTC
CASSLGLAQQETQYF
>TRBJ2-3|TRBV6-5|TRBD1|-
TGTGCCAGCAGCAGGGACAGCTACACAGATACGCAGTATTTT
CASSRDSYTDTQYF
>TRBJ1-2|TRBV4-1|TRBD1|-
TGCGCCAGCAGCCAAGAATGGGACAGGGGAAATGGCTACACCTTC
CASSQEWDRGNGYTF